The text below deals with one T cell receptor beta chain. Trimming left V 1 base short and J 2 bases short, with 8 bases between. Looked up from germline, CDR1 is LNHDA and CDR2 is SQIVND (reference sequence). The CDR3 extends over 14 amino acids. The data were taken from a study of glioma-infiltrating T cells after dendritic cell vaccination. Study details: At biweekly intervals, patients got three intradermal dendritic cell vaccine injections.

Assay: immunoSEQ multiplex PCR; the TCRdb copy retains only in-frame clones and omits some. The sample consists of about 92,000 clones, just over 85% of them appearing once. The sequences come from blood, collected before dendritic cell vaccination. The rearrangement joins TRBV19 to TRBJ1-2, with D unclear. The origin of this receptor is a human donor with glioblastoma. For the CDR3, the DNA is TGTGCCAGTAGTATAGGAGGGTGGAACTATGGCTACACCTTC. Its protein is CASSIGGWNYGYTF.